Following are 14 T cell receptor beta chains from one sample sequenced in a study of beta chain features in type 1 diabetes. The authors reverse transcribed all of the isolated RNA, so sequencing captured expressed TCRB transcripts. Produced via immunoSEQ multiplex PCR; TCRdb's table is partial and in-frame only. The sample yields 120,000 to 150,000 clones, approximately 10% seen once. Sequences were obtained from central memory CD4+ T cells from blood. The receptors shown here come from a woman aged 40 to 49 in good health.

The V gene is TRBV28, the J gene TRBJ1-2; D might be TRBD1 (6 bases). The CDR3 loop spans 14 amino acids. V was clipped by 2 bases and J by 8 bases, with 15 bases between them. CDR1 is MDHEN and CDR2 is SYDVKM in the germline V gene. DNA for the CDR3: TGTGCCAGCAGTTTAACAGGGTCCCCGCCCGGCTACACCTTC. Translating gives CASSLTGSPPGYTF.

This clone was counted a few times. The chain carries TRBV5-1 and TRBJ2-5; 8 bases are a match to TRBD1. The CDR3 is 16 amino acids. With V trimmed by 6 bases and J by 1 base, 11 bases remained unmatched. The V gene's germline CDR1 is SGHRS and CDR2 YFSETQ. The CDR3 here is CASKPLGTGPQETQYF. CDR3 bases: TGCGCCAGCAAACCGTTAGGGACAGGCCCCCAAGAGACCCAGTACTTC.

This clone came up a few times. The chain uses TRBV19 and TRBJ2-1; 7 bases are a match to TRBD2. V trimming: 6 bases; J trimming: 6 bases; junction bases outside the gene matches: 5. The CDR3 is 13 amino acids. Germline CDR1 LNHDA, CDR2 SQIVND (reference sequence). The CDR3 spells CASSVSGGNEQFF. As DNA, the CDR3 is TGTGCCAGTAGCGTCTCGGGGGGCAATGAGCAGTTCTTC.

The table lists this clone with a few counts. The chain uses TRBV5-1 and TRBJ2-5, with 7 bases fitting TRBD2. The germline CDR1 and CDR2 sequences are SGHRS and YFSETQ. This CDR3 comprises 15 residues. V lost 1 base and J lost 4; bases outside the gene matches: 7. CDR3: CASSLSPREGETQYF. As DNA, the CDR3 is TGCGCCAGCAGCTTGAGCCCCAGGGAGGGAGAGACCCAGTACTTC.

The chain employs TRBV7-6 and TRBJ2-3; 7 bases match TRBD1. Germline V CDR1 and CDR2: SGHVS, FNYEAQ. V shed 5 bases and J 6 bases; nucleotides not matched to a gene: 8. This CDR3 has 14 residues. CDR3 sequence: CASSQPNRGDTQYF. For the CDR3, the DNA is TGTGCCAGCAGCCAGCCAAACAGGGGTGATACGCAGTATTTT.

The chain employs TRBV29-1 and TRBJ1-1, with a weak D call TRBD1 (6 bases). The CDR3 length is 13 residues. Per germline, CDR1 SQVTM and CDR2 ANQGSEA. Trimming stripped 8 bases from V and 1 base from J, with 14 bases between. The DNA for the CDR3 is TGCAGCATCGCGGAACAGGGGAACACTGAAGCTTTCTTT. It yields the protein CSIAEQGNTEAFF. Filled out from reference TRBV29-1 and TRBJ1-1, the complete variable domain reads SAVISQKPSRDICQRGTSLTIQCQVDSQVTMMFWYRQQPGQSLTLIATANQGSEATYESGFVIDKFPISRPNLTFSTLTVSNMSPEDSSIYLCSIAEQGNTEAFFGQGTRLTVV.

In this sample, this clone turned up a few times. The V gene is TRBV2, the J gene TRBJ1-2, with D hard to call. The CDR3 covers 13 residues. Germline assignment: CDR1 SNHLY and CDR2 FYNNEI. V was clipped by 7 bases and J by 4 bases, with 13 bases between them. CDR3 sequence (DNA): TGTGCCAGCAATGAGGTCGGGAGCTATGGCTACACCTTC. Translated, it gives CASNEVGSYGYTF. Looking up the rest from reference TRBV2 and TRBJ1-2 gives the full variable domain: EPEVTQTPSHQVTQMGQEVILRCVPISNHLYFYWYRQILGQKVEFLVSFYNNEISEKSEIFDDQFSVERPDGSNFTLKIRSTKLEDSAMYFCASNEVGSYGYTFGSGTRLTVV.

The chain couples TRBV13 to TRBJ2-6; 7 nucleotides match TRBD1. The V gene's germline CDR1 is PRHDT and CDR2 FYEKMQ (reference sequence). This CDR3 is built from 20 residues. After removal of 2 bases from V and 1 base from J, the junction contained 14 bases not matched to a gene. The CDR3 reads CASSLYIRVRGKSGANVLTF. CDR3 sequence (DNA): TGTGCCAGCAGCTTATATATTCGGGTCAGGGGGAAGTCTGGGGCCAACGTCCTGACTTTC.

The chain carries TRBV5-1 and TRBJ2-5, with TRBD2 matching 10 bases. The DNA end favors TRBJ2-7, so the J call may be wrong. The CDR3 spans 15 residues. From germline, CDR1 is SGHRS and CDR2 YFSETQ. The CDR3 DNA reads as TGCGCCAGCAGCTTGGGTAAGCGGGGGGGGTACGAGCAGTACTTC. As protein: CASSLGKRGGYEQYF.

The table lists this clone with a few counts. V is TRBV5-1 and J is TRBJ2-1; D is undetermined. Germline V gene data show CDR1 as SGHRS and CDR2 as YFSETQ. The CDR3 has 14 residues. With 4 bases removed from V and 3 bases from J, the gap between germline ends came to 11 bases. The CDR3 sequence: CASSLDPGYNEQFF. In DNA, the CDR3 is TGCGCCAGCAGCCTAGATCCGGGCTACAATGAGCAGTTCTTC.

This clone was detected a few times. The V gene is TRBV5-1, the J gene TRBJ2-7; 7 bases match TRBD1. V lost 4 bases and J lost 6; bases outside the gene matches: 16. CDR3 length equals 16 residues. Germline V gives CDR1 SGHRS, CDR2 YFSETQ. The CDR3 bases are TGCGCCAGCAGCCCGACAACGGGACAGCGTAAGGGCGAGCAGTACTTC. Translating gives CASSPTTGQRKGEQYF. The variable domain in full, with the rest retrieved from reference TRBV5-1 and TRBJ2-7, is KAGVTQTPRYLIKTRGQQVTLSCSPISGHRSVSWYQQTPGQGLQFLFEYFSETQRNKGNFPGRFSGRQFSNSRSEMNVSTLELGDSALYLCASSPTTGQRKGEQYFGPGTRLTVT.

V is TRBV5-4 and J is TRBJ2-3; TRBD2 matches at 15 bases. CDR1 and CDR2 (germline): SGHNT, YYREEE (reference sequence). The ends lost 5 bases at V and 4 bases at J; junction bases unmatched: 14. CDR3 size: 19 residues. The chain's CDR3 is CASRLGGLAGGLRSDTQYF. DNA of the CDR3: TGTGCCAGCAGGTTAGGTGGACTAGCGGGGGGGCTTCGTTCAGATACGCAGTATTTT.

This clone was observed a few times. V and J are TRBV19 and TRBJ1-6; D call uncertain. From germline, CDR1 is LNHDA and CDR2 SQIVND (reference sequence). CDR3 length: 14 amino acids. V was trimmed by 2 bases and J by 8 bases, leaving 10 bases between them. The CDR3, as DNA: TGTGCCAGTAGTATAAACGGCCGGGATTCACCCCTCCACTTT. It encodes CASSINGRDSPLHF.

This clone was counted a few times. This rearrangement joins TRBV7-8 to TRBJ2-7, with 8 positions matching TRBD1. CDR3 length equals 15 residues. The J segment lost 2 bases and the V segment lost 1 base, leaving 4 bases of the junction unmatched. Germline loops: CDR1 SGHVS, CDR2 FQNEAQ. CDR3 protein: CASSLVQGEAYEQYF. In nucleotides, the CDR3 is TGTGCCAGCAGCTTAGTACAGGGGGAGGCCTACGAGCAGTACTTC.